A selection of T cell receptor beta chains follows, all from one sample in a study of blood T cell repertoires in COVID-19. Sequencing used immunoSEQ multiplex PCR; TCRdb keeps in-frame clones, though not all of them. The sample includes about 130,000 clones, about nine tenths of them seen just once. Sequencing used PBMCs or T cells enriched from blood (not recorded which). The receptors derive from a man between 45 and 60 years old who had recovered from COVID-19. The CDR3 runs from the conserved cysteine through the conserved F or W. D genes are given only for firm matches. Only part of the rows carry a size: once, few, many, or a class if the clone is expanded.

>17|NA|NA|TRBJ1-2|TRBV6-2/TRBV6-3
CASSKPARDSHPYGYTF
TGTGCCAGCAGTAAACCGGCCCGGGACTCCCACCCCTATGGCTACACCTTC
>15|NA|NA|TRBJ1-1|TRBV7-3
CASSLKGQGYTEAFF
TGTGCCAGCAGCTTAAAAGGGCAGGGGTACACTGAAGCTTTCTTT
>14|NA|NA|TRBJ1-3|TRBV5-6
CASRMRPDFHTIYF
TGTGCCAGCAGGATGAGGCCGGATTTTCACACCATATATTTT
>15|NA|NA|TRBJ1-5|TRBV6-5
CASSYSRETGWPQHF
TGTGCCAGCAGTTACTCGAGGGAAACTGGGTGGCCCCAGCATTTT
>15|TRBD1|NA|TRBJ1-1|TRBV28
CASSPPGTGLTEAFF
TGTGCCAGCAGTCCGCCCGGGACAGGACTCACTGAAGCTTTCTTT
>16|TRBD1|NA|TRBJ1-5|TRBV19
CASSIGAGQTHQPQHF
TGTGCCAGTAGTATAGGGGCGGGACAGACACATCAGCCCCAGCATTTT
>14|TRBD1|NA|TRBJ1-1|TRBV14
CASSQKTGGIEAFF
TGTGCCAGCAGCCAAAAAACAGGGGGCATTGAAGCTTTCTTT
>13|NA|few|TRBJ1-2|TRBV9
CASSRDTVYGYTF
TGTGCCAGCAGTCGGGACACCGTCTATGGCTACACCTTC
>17|TRBD2|NA|TRBJ2-3|TRBV9
CASSDRTSGAFTDTQYF
TGTGCCAGCAGCGATCGGACTAGCGGGGCATTCACAGATACGCAGTATTTT
>17|TRBD1|few|TRBJ2-5|TRBV6-2/TRBV6-3
CASSYSKKGGFVETQYF
TGTGCCAGCAGTTACTCGAAAAAAGGGGGCTTCGTAGAGACCCAGTACTTC
>15|TRBD1|NA|TRBJ2-3|TRBV14
CASSRQGQYTDTQYF
TGTGCCAGCAGCCGACAGGGCCAATACACAGATACGCAGTATTTT
>16|NA|once|TRBJ2-3|TRBV5-1
CASSPLSSGGTDTQYF
TGCGCCAGCAGCCCCTTAAGTAGCGGAGGCACAGATACGCAGTATTTT
>15|TRBD1|NA|TRBJ1-5|TRBV6-2/TRBV6-3
CASSYWDRYLQPQHF
TGTGCCAGCAGTTACTGGGACAGATACCTTCAGCCCCAGCATTTT
>15|TRBD1|once|TRBJ2-5|TRBV11-3
CASSLGGQGQETQYF
TGTGCCAGCAGCCTAGGAGGACAGGGGCAAGAGACCCAGTACTTC
>13|NA|NA|TRBJ2-1|TRBV4-3
CASSQALYREQFF
TGCGCCAGCAGCCAAGCGTTGTACCGGGAGCAGTTCTTC
>13|NA|once|TRBJ1-2|TRBV28
CASSFPAVHGYTF
TGTGCCAGCAGTTTTCCAGCGGTCCATGGCTACACCTTC
>14|NA|NA|TRBJ2-2|TRBV7-2
CASSLQGRTGELFF
TGTGCCAGCAGCTTACAGGGGCGCACCGGGGAGCTGTTTTTT
>15|TRBD2|NA|TRBJ2-7|TRBV5-4
CASSVGTSGSYEQYF
TGTGCCAGCAGCGTTGGGACTAGCGGGAGCTACGAGCAGTACTTC
>14|TRBD2|NA|TRBJ2-7|TRBV9
CASTPGLAGHEQYF
TGTGCCAGCACCCCGGGACTAGCGGGACATGAGCAGTACTTC
>14|NA|NA|TRBJ1-4|TRBV5-8
CASNSGSGAEKLFF
TGTGCCAGCAATTCGGGATCAGGGGCCGAAAAACTGTTTTTT
>14|NA|NA|TRBJ1-2|TRBV5-6
CASSAQQGLYGYTF
TGTGCCAGCAGCGCGCAACAGGGTCTCTATGGCTACACCTTC
>16|TRBD2|NA|TRBJ2-7|TRBV3-1/TRBV3-2
CASSPMGLAEPYEQYF
TGTGCCAGCAGCCCTATGGGACTAGCGGAGCCCTACGAGCAGTACTTC
>18|NA|NA|TRBJ2-6|TRBV5-6
CASSLTQGGRSGANVLTF
TGTGCCAGCAGCTTGACACAGGGCGGTCGTTCTGGGGCCAACGTCCTGACTTTC
>14|NA|NA|TRBJ1-5|TRBV7-2
CASSLVGADQPQHF
TGTGCCAGCAGCTTAGTAGGGGCGGATCAGCCCCAGCATTTT
>17|NA|NA|TRBJ2-5|TRBV9
CASSAKRSSEIQETQYF
TGTGCCAGCAGCGCAAAGCGTTCCTCGGAGATCCAAGAGACCCAGTACTTC
>13|TRBD1|few|TRBJ2-3|TRBV2
CASKGAGADTQYF
TGTGCCAGCAAGGGGGCGGGCGCAGATACGCAGTATTTT
>12|TRBD1|few|TRBJ1-1|TRBV15
CATSRDRGEAFF
TGTGCCACCAGCAGGGACAGGGGTGAAGCTTTCTTT
>15|TRBD1|NA|TRBJ1-2|TRBV18
CASSPPGQGIYGYTF
TGTGCCAGCTCACCACCAGGACAGGGCATCTATGGCTACACCTTC
>16|TRBD2|NA|TRBJ2-7|TRBV5-1
CASSFLTSGDSYEQYF
TGCGCCAGCAGCTTTTTGACTAGCGGGGACTCCTACGAGCAGTACTTC
>15|TRBD1|NA|TRBJ1-1|TRBV19
CASSPARQGTTEAFF
TGTGCCAGTAGTCCAGCAAGACAGGGGACCACTGAAGCTTTCTTT
>14|TRBD1|NA|TRBJ1-5|TRBV19
CASRDRVGNQPQHF
TGTGCCAGTAGAGACAGGGTAGGGAATCAGCCCCAGCATTTT
>14|NA|NA|TRBJ2-3|TRBV28
CASSREPSTDTQYF
TGTGCCAGCAGTCGGGAACCTAGCACAGATACGCAGTATTTT
>16|NA|NA|TRBJ2-1|TRBV18
CASSPFQRSSYNEQFF
TGTGCCAGCTCACCGTTTCAGCGGAGCTCCTACAATGAGCAGTTCTTC
>17|TRBD2|NA|TRBJ2-1|TRBV9
CASSVRGLAGSSNEQFF
TGTGCCAGCAGCGTAAGGGGACTAGCGGGATCATCCAATGAGCAGTTCTTC
>17|NA|NA|TRBJ1-4|TRBV7-9
CASSSRGEGATNEKLFF
TGTGCCAGCAGCTCAAGAGGGGAGGGTGCAACTAATGAAAAACTGTTTTTT
>16|NA|NA|TRBJ1-2|TRBV13
CASSSSWGGFNYGYTF
TGTGCCAGCAGCTCGAGTTGGGGGGGCTTTAACTATGGCTACACCTTC
>10|NA|NA|TRBJ1-1|TRBV20-1
CTGARTEAFF
TGCACAGGGGCTCGGACTGAAGCTTTCTTT
>16|TRBD2|NA|TRBJ2-7|TRBV5-4
CASSPGLAGGYYEQYF
TGTGCCAGCAGCCCGGGACTAGCGGGGGGCTATTACGAGCAGTACTTC
>15|NA|few|TRBJ2-7|TRBV28
CASRSSGTPSYEQYF
TGTGCCAGCAGATCCTCCGGGACACCTTCCTACGAGCAGTACTTC
>15|TRBD1|NA|TRBJ1-1|TRBV28
CASSPYRGANTEAFF
TGTGCCAGCAGTCCATACAGGGGGGCGAACACTGAAGCTTTCTTT
>15|TRBD2|NA|TRBJ2-3|TRBV5-1
CASSLDSGKTDTQYF
TGCGCCAGCAGCTTGGATAGCGGGAAAACGGATACGCAGTATTTT
>15|TRBD1|NA|TRBJ1-2|TRBV5-6
CASSSSGTGGSGYTF
TGTGCCAGCAGCTCATCCGGGACAGGGGGTTCCGGCTACACCTTC
>13|NA|once|TRBJ2-7|TRBV6-5
CASSPTPPGLSFF
TGTGCCAGCAGTCCCACCCCGCCGGGACTTTCTTTCTTC
>16|TRBD1|few|TRBJ1-5|TRBV2
CASSNPPDRSNQPQHF
TGTGCCAGCAGTAATCCCCCGGACAGGAGCAATCAGCCCCAGCATTTT
>14|TRBD1|once|TRBJ1-1|TRBV10-3
CAISKTGGWTEAFF
TGTGCCATCAGCAAGACAGGGGGTTGGACTGAAGCTTTCTTT
>12|NA|NA|TRBJ1-4|TRBV28
CASRNRGEKLFF
TGTGCCAGCAGGAACCGAGGGGAAAAACTGTTTTTT
>14|NA|NA|TRBJ1-1|TRBV29-1
CSVSLGRVYTEAFF
TGCAGCGTTTCACTTGGCAGGGTCTACACTGAAGCTTTCTTT
>14|TRBD1|NA|TRBJ1-2|TRBV5-1
CASSPGTEMWGYTF
TGCGCCAGCAGCCCCGGGACAGAGATGTGGGGCTACACCTTC
>14|TRBD1|NA|TRBJ2-3|TRBV2
CASSDRVFTDTQYF
TGTGCCAGCAGCGACAGGGTTTTCACAGATACGCAGTATTTT
>12|NA|NA|TRBJ1-1|TRBV18
CASSPRNTEAFF
TGTGCCAGCTCACCTCGGAACACTGAAGCTTTCTTT
>14|TRBD1|NA|TRBJ1-3|TRBV28
CASTGTGDGNTIYF
TGTGCCAGCACTGGGACAGGGGACGGAAACACCATATATTTT
>12|NA|NA|TRBJ1-5|TRBV6-2/TRBV6-3
CASSPGLQPQHF
TGTGCCAGCAGTCCAGGGTTACAGCCCCAGCATTTT
>15|TRBD1|NA|TRBJ1-3|TRBV28
CASSWDRFSGNTIYF
TGTGCCAGCAGTTGGGACAGGTTCTCTGGAAACACCATATATTTT